What follows are 25 T cell receptor beta chains derived from one specimen sequenced in a study of T cell responses to AZD1222 COVID-19 vaccine. Sequencing used immunoSEQ multiplex PCR; TCRdb keeps in-frame clones, though not all of them. The profile shows some 200,000 clones, around 93% of them singletons. The sequenced sample was peripheral blood, obtained 28 days after the second AZD1222 dose. Every receptor here comes from an adult who received the AZD1222 COVID-19 vaccine.

Concerning this clone: Within the sample, other DNA sequences also encode this same CDR3. The rearrangement links TRBV2 to TRBJ1-2; D remains unclear. Germline V gene data show CDR1 as SNHLY and CDR2 as FYNNEI. The CDR3 consists of 12 residues. Between the trimmed V and J ends, which lost 1 base and 5 bases, there was a span of 5 bases. The CDR3 DNA reads TGTGCCAGCAGTGAAGGCGGTTATGGCTACACCTTC. Its translation is CASSEGGYGYTF. The full variable domain, rest sourced from reference TRBV2 and TRBJ1-2, is EPEVTQTPSHQVTQMGQEVILRCVPISNHLYFYWYRQILGQKVEFLVSFYNNEISEKSEIFDDQFSVERPDGSNFTLKIRSTKLEDSAMYFCASSEGGYGYTFGSGTRLTVV.

The chain combines TRBV19 with TRBJ2-5; perhaps TRBD2 as D (6 bases). Trimming stripped 2 bases from V and 4 bases from J, with 14 bases between. Germline CDR1 LNHDA, CDR2 SQIVND (reference sequence). The CDR3 is made up of 15 amino acids. CDR3 coding DNA: TGTGCCAGTAGTATAAGTCTGTGGGGGGTAGAGACCCAGTACTTC. As protein: CASSISLWGVETQYF.

The rearrangement links TRBV14 to TRBJ2-2; D gene ambiguous. Looked up from germline, CDR1 is SGHDN and CDR2 is FVKESK. The ends were cut back, 6 bases at V and 4 bases at J, with 9 bases in the middle. The CDR3 contains 13 residues. Here the CDR3 reads CASSQQPTGELFF. The CDR3 region has the DNA TGTGCCAGCAGTCAACAACCCACCGGGGAGCTGTTTTTT. Filled out from reference TRBV14 and TRBJ2-2, the complete variable domain reads EAGVTQFPSHSVIEKGQTVTLRCDPISGHDNLYWYRRVMGKEIKFLLHFVKESKQDESGMPNNRFLAERTGGTYSTLKVQPAELEDSGVYFCASSQQPTGELFFGEGSRLTVL.

The chain is built from TRBV7-3 and TRBJ1-1; no clear D. Germline-derived CDR1 and CDR2 are SGHTA and FQGTGA. The CDR3 has 13 residues. Trimming shortened V by 4 bases and J by 2 bases, and 8 bases separated the two germline ends. The CDR3 loop is CASSWTLNTEAFF. CDR3 in DNA: TGTGCCAGCAGCTGGACCCTTAACACTGAAGCTTTCTTT.

The chain couples TRBV7-9 to TRBJ1-6, with 9 bases lining up with TRBD1. Trimming cost V 5 bases and J 10 bases; bases outside gene matches: 9. This CDR3 has 15 residues. Germline loops: CDR1 SEHNR, CDR2 FQNEAQ (reference sequence). The CDR3 reads CASSAGQGLKSPLHF. The CDR3, as DNA: TGTGCCAGCAGCGCGGGACAGGGTCTAAAGTCACCCCTCCACTTT.

The V call is TRBV18, the J call TRBJ1-2; 9 nucleotides agree with TRBD1. The CDR3 spans 14 residues. Germline lookup yields CDR1 KGHSH and CDR2 LQKENI. With 0 bases clipped from V and 8 bases from J, the junction kept 4 bases outside the gene matches. In DNA form, the CDR3 reads TGTGCCAGCTCACCACCGGGGACAGGGCACGGCTACACCTTC. Encoded protein: CASSPPGTGHGYTF.

This rearrangement joins TRBV3-1 (or the pseudogene TRBV3-2) to TRBJ2-7, with TRBD1 matching over 9 bases. There are 15 residues in the CDR3. Germline values: CDR1 LGHDT, CDR2 YNNKEL (reference sequence). V trimming: 1 base; J trimming: 3 bases; junction bases outside the gene matches: 4. The CDR3 DNA reads TGTGCCAGCAGCCAAGTGTGGACAGGGGACTACGAGCAGTACTTC. Encoded protein: CASSQVWTGDYEQYF.

V usage is TRBV29-1 and J usage is TRBJ2-1; D unresolved. CDR1 is SQVTM and CDR2 is ANQGSEA in the germline V gene. CDR3 size: 12 residues. V lost 2 bases and J lost 4, with 6 bases in between. Here the CDR3 reads CSVELKYNEQFF. In DNA form, the CDR3 reads TGCAGCGTTGAACTTAAGTACAATGAGCAGTTCTTC.

This chain connects TRBV11-2 to TRBJ1-2; D not resolved. V gave up 5 bases and J gave up 4 bases, with 14 bases separating them. Looked up from germline, CDR1 is SGHAT and CDR2 is FQNNGV. This CDR3 is 14 amino acids long. This CDR3 is CASSDQTRGYGYTF. The CDR3 DNA follows: TGTGCCAGCAGCGATCAAACACGGGGCTATGGCTACACCTTC.

The chain links TRBV24-1 to TRBJ2-1, with TRBD1 matching 7 bases. Germline lookup yields CDR1 KGHDR and CDR2 SFDVKD. Trimming at V came to 6 bases and at J to 5 bases, leaving 6 bases not matched to a gene. The CDR3 length is 14 residues. CDR3 loop: CATSYGTENNEQFF. Written as DNA, the CDR3 is TGTGCCACCAGTTACGGGACAGAAAACAATGAGCAGTTCTTC.

This clone was observed once. CDR3 DNA: TGTGCCAGCAGTTCACTAGCGGGGGGCTCCTACGAGCAGTACTTC. Its protein product is CASSSLAGGSYEQYF. This rearrangement joins TRBV27 to TRBJ2-7, with 12 bases fitting TRBD2. V shed 4 bases and J 0 bases; nucleotides not matched to a gene: 1. Germline V lookup: CDR1 MNHEY, CDR2 SMNVEV (reference sequence). The CDR3 has 15 amino acids.

The V gene is TRBV3-1 (or the pseudogene TRBV3-2), the J gene TRBJ1-3; D remains ambiguous. This CDR3 is 14 amino acids long. The germline CDR1 and CDR2 sequences are LGHDT and YNNKEL (reference sequence). Trimming took 2 bases from V and 4 from J, leaving 9 bases between them. This CDR3 is CASSQRSGGNTIYF. The CDR3 nucleotides read TGTGCCAGCAGCCAACGGTCTGGGGGAAACACCATATATTTT.

V and J are TRBV6-5 and TRBJ1-1, with D possibly being TRBD1 (5 bases). The length of the CDR3 is 14 residues. Germline V gene data show CDR1 as MNHEY and CDR2 as SVGAGI. V shed 4 bases and J shed 1 base, with 10 bases lying between them. The CDR3 loop is CASSFGTPNTEAFF. The CDR3 DNA reads as TGTGCCAGCAGTTTCGGGACTCCGAACACTGAAGCTTTCTTT.

This clone was recorded a few times. V gene TRBV4-1 combines with J gene TRBJ2-3; perhaps TRBD2 as D (5 bases). The V gene lost 2 bases and the J gene lost 3 bases, with 18 bases spanning the gap. The CDR3 is made up of 17 amino acids. Per the germline V gene, CDR1 is MGHRA and CDR2 is YSYEKL. As DNA, the CDR3 is TGCGCCAGCAGCCAAAACCCCGATCGGGGTTGGACAGATACGCAGTATTTT. It encodes CASSQNPDRGWTDTQYF.

This chain uses TRBV4-1 with TRBJ1-2; D not resolved. Per germline, CDR1 MGHRA and CDR2 YSYEKL. The length of the CDR3 is 14 residues. The ends were cut back, 4 bases at V and 4 bases at J, with 13 bases in the middle. The CDR3 nucleotides are TGCGCCAGCAGCCGAACGGAGGCCTCCTATGGCTACACCTTC. This sequence encodes CASSRTEASYGYTF.

V usage is TRBV12-3 or TRBV12-4 and J usage is TRBJ1-1, with D perhaps TRBD1 (6 bases). The germline V and J ends were trimmed by 8 bases and 5 bases, with 15 bases remaining between them. The CDR3 totals 13 residues. CDR3: CASVRGAATEAFF. DNA of the CDR3: TGTGCCAGCGTCCGGGGGGCAGCGACTGAAGCTTTCTTT.

This chain connects TRBV3-1 (or the pseudogene TRBV3-2) to TRBJ1-5; D possibly corresponds to TRBD1 (5 bases). The CDR3 runs 15 residues. In germline, CDR1 is LGHDT, CDR2 YNNKEL (reference sequence). Trimming cost V 1 base and J 3 bases, with 10 bases left between them. The CDR3 spells CASSQGAGVNQPQHF. The CDR3 DNA reads TGTGCCAGCAGCCAAGGGGCGGGGGTCAATCAGCCCCAGCATTTT.

The chain carries TRBV25-1 and TRBJ2-7; 13 positions agree with TRBD2. The V segment lost 4 bases and the J segment 4 bases; nucleotides outside the gene matches: 4. This CDR3 is built from 15 residues. Germline V gives CDR1 MGHDK, CDR2 SYGVNS. CDR3 amino acids: CASSGRLAGGYEQYF. The CDR3 DNA is TGTGCCAGCAGTGGAAGACTAGCGGGGGGTTACGAGCAGTACTTC.

This clone came up a few times. The V and J genes are TRBV2 and TRBJ1-1; the D is unclear. The ends were cut back, 0 bases at V and 4 bases at J, with 21 bases in the middle. The CDR3 totals 18 residues. The germline V gene has CDR1 SNHLY and CDR2 FYNNEI. CDR3 bases: TGTGCCAGCAGTGAAGCGGGCCTCGGGTTAGAGGGTGGCACTGAAGCTTTCTTT. Translated: CASSEAGLGLEGGTEAFF.

The J gene is TRBJ2-7, the V gene TRBV6-2 or TRBV6-3; D is possibly TRBD1 or TRBD2 (6 bases each). The CDR3 covers 16 residues. V was cut by 5 bases and J by 2 bases, with 19 bases left in between. Germline CDR1 and CDR2: MNHEY and SVGEGT. This chain's CDR3 is CASSRYKGGAAYEQYF. CDR3 DNA: TGTGCCAGCAGTCGATACAAGGGGGGTGCCGCCTACGAGCAGTACTTC.

In DNA, the CDR3 is TGCGCCAGCTCTCCGACGGGGAACTCCTACGAGCAGTACTTC. Translated: CASSPTGNSYEQYF. This sequence joins TRBV5-1 and TRBJ2-7, with a tentative D call TRBD2 (5 bases). V shed 7 bases and J shed 0 bases, with 14 bases lying between them. From germline, CDR1 is SGHRS and CDR2 YFSETQ. CDR3 length: 14 amino acids.

The chain has TRBV19 and TRBJ1-6, with unresolved D. From germline, CDR1 is LNHDA and CDR2 SQIVND (reference sequence). The CDR3 extends over 14 amino acids. V was cut by 6 bases and J by 5 bases, with 11 bases left in between. CDR3 in amino acids: CASSLGYNNSPLHF. As DNA, the CDR3 is TGTGCCAGTAGCCTGGGTTACAATAATTCACCCCTCCACTTT.

This sequence joins TRBV9 and TRBJ2-7; maybe TRBD2 (6 bases). The CDR3 loop spans 15 amino acids. V was shortened by 0 bases and J by 3 bases, with 13 bases between the two germline ends. Germline CDR1 reads SGDLS; CDR2 reads YYNGEE. CDR3: CASSVVDGGGYEQYF. Here the CDR3 DNA reads TGTGCCAGCAGCGTAGTTGACGGGGGAGGCTACGAGCAGTACTTC.

In the case of this clone: One end of the junction varies from germline; a read error may be responsible. This chain connects TRBV5-6 to TRBJ2-5, with D tentatively TRBD1 or TRBD2 (5 bases each). The V gene's germline CDR1 is SGHDT and CDR2 YYEEEE. This CDR3 contains 15 residues. The CDR3 loop reads CASSYPRGRPETQYF. CDR3 DNA sequence: TGTGCCAGCAGTTACCCGAGGGGCAGGCCAGAGACCCAATACTTC.

J is TRBJ1-2 and V is TRBV4-1; a weak D match, TRBD1 (5 bases). The V end was cut by 3 bases, the J end by 6 bases, with 17 bases between. This CDR3 is built from 15 residues. Germline CDR1 reads MGHRA; CDR2 reads YSYEKL. CDR3 region: CASSHVLQGLHGYTF. The CDR3, as DNA: TGCGCCAGCAGCCATGTCCTCCAGGGACTCCATGGCTACACCTTC.